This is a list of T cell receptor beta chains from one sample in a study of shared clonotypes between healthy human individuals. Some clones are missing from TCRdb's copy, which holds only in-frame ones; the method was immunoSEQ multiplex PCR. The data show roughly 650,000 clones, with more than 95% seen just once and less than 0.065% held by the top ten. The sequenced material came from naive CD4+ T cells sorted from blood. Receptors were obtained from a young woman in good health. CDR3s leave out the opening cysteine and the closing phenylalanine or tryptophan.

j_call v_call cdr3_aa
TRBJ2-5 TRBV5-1 ASSLEVAGEETQY
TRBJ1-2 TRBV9 ASSVATLTGHGYT
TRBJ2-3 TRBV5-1 ASSLLSQLTDTQY
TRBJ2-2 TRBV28 ASNLGATDTGELF
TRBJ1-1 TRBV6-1 ASSYGLKAF
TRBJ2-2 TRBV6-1 ASSDLGQGNTGELF
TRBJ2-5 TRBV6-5 ASSYDRARGTQY
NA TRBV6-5 ASRAGIGPSYEQY
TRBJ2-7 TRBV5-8 ASSLLGQLSSYEQY
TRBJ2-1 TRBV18 ASSPRLGRDNEQF
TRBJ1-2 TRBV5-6 ASSAYHRGKGYGYT
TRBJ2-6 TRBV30 AWSVPGANVLT
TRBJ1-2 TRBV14 ASSFRTDYGYT
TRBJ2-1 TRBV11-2 ASSNGDRDNEQF
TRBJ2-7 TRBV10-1 ASSGPETVGEQY
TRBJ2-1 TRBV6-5 ASSHSVAGNEQF
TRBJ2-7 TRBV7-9 ASSLARDGNEQY
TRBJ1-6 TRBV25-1 ASRGSGPNSPLH
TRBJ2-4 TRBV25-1 ASSEPGGTKNIQY
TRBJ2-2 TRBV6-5 ASRGLAGGSGELF
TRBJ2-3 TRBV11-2 ASSLDAGGLTDTQY
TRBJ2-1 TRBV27 ASSPYGEHNEQF
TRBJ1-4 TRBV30 AWQNSATNEKLF
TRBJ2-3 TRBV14 ASSRGAHTDTQY
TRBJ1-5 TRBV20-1 SARGNQPQH
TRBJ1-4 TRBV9 ASSVLGATNEKLF
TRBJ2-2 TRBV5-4 ASSLASAGELF
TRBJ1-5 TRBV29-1 SVGSNQPQH
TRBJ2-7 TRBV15 ATSQDRVNYEQY
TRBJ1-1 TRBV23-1 ASSLPSETGTMNTEAF
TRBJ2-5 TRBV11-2 ASSTWSGEGETQY
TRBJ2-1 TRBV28 ASDNLPYNEQF
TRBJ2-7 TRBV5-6 ASSTGLAGRSTAEQY
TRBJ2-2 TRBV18 ASSPLDTGELF
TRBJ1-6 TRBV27 ASSLGTGGTYNSPLH
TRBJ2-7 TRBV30 AWTRQSFSYEQY
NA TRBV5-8 ASGTMRYEQY